The 18 T cell receptor beta chains below come from one sample, sequenced in a study of blood T cells in healthy people across ages. Sample-barcoded 5' priming and a J-beta primer mix drove a second PCR of about 6 to 11 cycles. TCRdb fed the 5' RACE reads into MiXCR, producing one record per CDR3 protein. Here the sample spans 1 million to 1.2 million distinct CDR3 sequences, roughly two fifths being singletons. Sequences were obtained from blood. The receptors derive from a man aged 18-30 years in good health.

The rearrangement uses TRBV4-2 and TRBJ2-7; D possibly corresponds to TRBD2 (6 bases). CDR1 and CDR2 from the germline V gene are LGHNA and YNFKEQ. The CDR3 loop spans 14 amino acids. Trimming stripped 1 base from V and 5 bases from J, with 12 bases between. CDR3 coding DNA: TGTGCCAGCAGCCAAGGGGGGGATCAGAACGAGCAGTACTTC. This translates into CASSQGGDQNEQYF.

J is TRBJ1-4 and V is TRBV20-1; D remains ambiguous. CDR3 length equals 12 residues. Germline CDR1 reads DFQATT; CDR2 reads SNEGSKA (reference sequence). V lost 5 bases and J lost 8, with 12 bases in between. CDR3 bases: TGCAGTGCTGAGTCCGGGAGGGAAAAACTGTTTTTT. Translated: CSAESGREKLFF.

This clonotype showed up just a few times. This chain links TRBV5-1 with TRBJ2-6, with D unresolved. There are 16 residues in the CDR3. CDR1 is SGHRS, CDR2 YFSETQ, per germline. Trimming pared 0 bases from V and 0 bases from J, leaving 7 bases between. This chain's CDR3 is CASSLGQVSGANVLTF. The CDR3 nucleotides read TGCGCCAGCAGCTTGGGACAAGTCTCTGGGGCCAACGTCCTGACTTTC. Full variable domain (missing parts from reference TRBV5-1 and TRBJ2-6): KAGVTQTPRYLIKTRGQQVTLSCSPISGHRSVSWYQQTPGQGLQFLFEYFSETQRNKGNFPGRFSGRQFSNSRSEMNVSTLELGDSALYLCASSLGQVSGANVLTFGAGSRLTVL.

The chain links TRBV7-8 to TRBJ2-3; possibly TRBD2 for D (5 bases). Germline assignment: CDR1 SGHVS and CDR2 FQNEAQ. CDR3 length equals 14 residues. Deletions cut 8 bases from V and 0 bases from J, with 12 bases between. For the CDR3, the DNA is TGTGCCAGCGGTGGAGGAACCAGCACAGATACGCAGTATTTT. Amino acid sequence: CASGGGTSTDTQYF.

The chain couples TRBV15 to TRBJ1-2; no reliable D call. The CDR3 spans 15 residues. Germline V gene data show CDR1 as LNHNV and CDR2 as YYDKDF (reference sequence). Between the trimmed V and J ends, which lost 0 bases and 2 bases, there was a span of 10 bases. Written as DNA, the CDR3 is TGTGCCACCAGCAGAGATGTAGGCAAGAACTATGGCTACACCTTC. It encodes CATSRDVGKNYGYTF.

This clonotype occurred once. At one boundary the junction diverges from the germline segment, which might be a read error. This chain links TRBV6-5 with TRBJ2-1, with TRBD2 matching 10 bases. Germline CDR1 is MNHEY and CDR2 is SVGAGI. CDR3 length: 16 residues. CDR3 in amino acids: CASRYSKSGGAEGQFF. The CDR3 region has the DNA TGTGCCAGCAGGTACTCGAAGAGCGGGGGGGCGGAAGGGCAGTTCTTC.

The V call is TRBV3-1, the J call TRBJ1-1; D gene uncertain. Germline CDR1 and CDR2: LGHDT and YNNKEL (reference sequence). Trimming shortened V by 1 base and J by 0 bases, and 15 bases separated the two germline ends. The CDR3 loop spans 17 amino acids. Here the CDR3 reads CASSQGDGFFLNTEAFF. CDR3 nucleotides: TGTGCCAGCAGCCAAGGCGACGGTTTCTTTTTGAACACTGAAGCTTTCTTT. The variable domain in full, completed from reference TRBV3-1 and TRBJ1-1, reads DTAVSQTPKYLVTQMGNDKSIKCEQNLGHDTMYWYKQDSKKFLKIMFSYNNKELIINETVPNRFSPKSPDKAHLNLHINSLELGDSAVYFCASSQGDGFFLNTEAFFGQGTRLTVV.

The sample holds a few counts of this clonotype. The V call is TRBV15, the J call TRBJ2-3; D is unresolved. CDR3 length: 12 residues. In germline, CDR1 is LNHNV, CDR2 YYDKDF (reference sequence). Trimming shortened V by 5 bases and J by 11 bases, and 14 bases separated the two germline ends. The CDR3 is CATSSSTYRQYF. The CDR3 nucleotides read TGTGCCACCAGCTCATCGACCTACAGGCAGTATTTT.

The chain recombines TRBV13 with TRBJ2-5; a weak D match, TRBD1 (5 bases). Germline CDR1 reads PRHDT; CDR2 reads FYEKMQ (reference sequence). The V gene lost 4 bases and the J gene lost 5 bases, with 17 bases spanning the gap. The CDR3 consists of 15 residues. For the CDR3, the DNA is TGTGCCAGCAGCTCAAGCGCAGGGCTAGGTGAGACCCAGTACTTC. Translating gives CASSSSAGLGETQYF.

Only a few counts were recorded for this clonotype. The rearrangement uses TRBV25-1 and TRBJ1-2; 7 bases agree with TRBD1. Germline CDR1 is MGHDK and CDR2 is SYGVNS. The CDR3 sequence is 14 residues long. With V trimmed by 5 bases and J by 7 bases, 10 bases remained unmatched. Here the CDR3 reads CASSKDREWSGYTF. The CDR3, as DNA: TGTGCCAGCAGTAAAGACAGGGAATGGAGTGGCTACACCTTC.

Points on this clonotype: Compared with germline, one end of the junction differs, possibly owing to a read error. V usage is TRBV4-2 and J usage is TRBJ2-3; TRBD1 is a possible D gene (6 bases). CDR3 length: 16 residues. Germline V gives CDR1 LGHNA, CDR2 YNFKEQ. The CDR3: CTSSPQTGSSTDTQYF. CDR3 DNA: TGTACCAGCAGCCCCCAGACAGGCTCTAGCACAGATACGCAGTATTTT.

This clonotype has a handful of counts. The gene calls are TRBV7-9 and TRBJ1-5; D is unresolved. This CDR3 is built from 15 residues. Germline V CDR1 and CDR2: SEHNR, FQNEAQ (reference sequence). V lost 5 bases, J lost 1 base, and 12 bases lay in between. The DNA of the CDR3 is TGTGCCAGCAGCCCAGACCAAGGGAGCAATCAGCCCCAGCATTTT. Translation: CASSPDQGSNQPQHF.

This chain joins TRBV29-1 and TRBJ2-7; D gene unclear. The end of the DNA is better explained by TRBJ2-5, so the J call may be wrong. Germline lookup yields CDR1 SQVTM and CDR2 ANQGSEA. The length of the CDR3 is 12 residues. CDR3 sequence reads: CSVGRSGETQYF. The DNA for the CDR3 is TGCAGCGTTGGTCGGTCCGGTGAGACCCAGTACTTC.

This clonotype was counted many times. CDR3 DNA: TGTGCCATCAGTGAGAGGCAGGGGGCCGAAAAACTGTTTTTT. It codes for CAISERQGAEKLFF. The genes are TRBV10-3 and TRBJ1-4; 8 bases match TRBD1. The CDR3 runs 14 residues. Trimming at V came to 2 bases and at J to 8 bases, leaving 4 bases not matched to a gene. The germline gives CDR1 ENHRY, CDR2 SYGVKD.

CDR3 nucleotide sequence: TGTGCCAGCAGTTTAAGGACAGGCCCTTTCGAAGCTTTCTTT. Its protein is CASSLRTGPFEAFF. The chain joins TRBV27 to TRBJ1-1; 7 bases map to TRBD1. CDR3 length equals 14 residues. V gave up 2 bases and J gave up 8 bases; unmatched junction bases: 8. CDR1 and CDR2 from the germline V gene are MNHEY and SMNVEV (reference sequence).

The J gene is TRBJ1-2, the V gene TRBV21-1. TRBV21-1 is an annotated pseudogene. The CDR3 is made up of 15 amino acids. In nucleotides, the CDR3 is TGTGCCAGCAAGGGCCCAGGGTGTCAAAACTATGGCTACACCTTC. This sequence encodes CASKGPGCQNYGYTF.

The chain employs TRBV7-6 and TRBJ1-1; D gene uncertain. Germline V gives CDR1 SGHVS, CDR2 FNYEAQ. V lost 5 bases and J lost 5, with 12 bases in between. The CDR3 loop spans 13 amino acids. The CDR3 spells CASSHVYGTEAFF. DNA for the CDR3: TGTGCCAGCAGCCATGTGTATGGGACTGAAGCTTTCTTT.

Only a few counts were recorded for this clonotype. The chain joins TRBV9 to TRBJ2-3, with 7 bases matching TRBD2. The germline CDR1 and CDR2 sequences are SGDLS and YYNGEE. The CDR3 runs to 15 residues. Trimming took 1 base from V and 3 from J; bases not matched to a gene: 5. This chain's CDR3 is CASSVRLAQTDTQYF. The CDR3 region has the DNA TGTGCCAGCAGCGTACGACTAGCTCAGACAGATACGCAGTATTTT.